Listed here are 2 T cell receptor beta chains from one sample, sequenced in a study of regulatory T cells in long-lasting Graves disease. Time point meaning: persistent/refractory GD, antithyroid drugs over 5 years with positive TRAb. Construction of the TCR library relied on RNA isolated from PBMCs. The authors built TCR beta libraries using iRepertoire HTBI primers and Arm-PCR of CDR3 regions. TCRdb re-derived calls from the multiplex PCR reads in MiXCR, one entry per CDR3 protein. The data contain roughly 470,000 distinct CDR3 sequences, around 20% of them singletons. The source material was peripheral blood mononuclear cells (PBMCs), sampled when the disease was refractory, from a patient treated with antithyroid drugs. These receptors originate from a female donor with Graves disease.

There are many counts of this clonotype. V is TRBV11-2 and J is TRBJ2-5; no definite D call. The CDR3 length is 12 residues. CDR1 SGHAT and CDR2 FQNNGV come from the germline V gene. Between the trimmed V and J ends, which lost 3 bases and 5 bases, there was a span of 7 bases. The DNA for the CDR3 is TGTGCCAGCAGCTTCCCTCTGGAGACCCAGTACTTC. Its translation is CASSFPLETQYF.

This clonotype was counted between two and nine times. This chain uses TRBV5-1 with TRBJ2-3; 7 bases agree with TRBD1. The germline V gene has CDR1 SGHRS and CDR2 YFSETQ. The J segment lost 5 bases and the V segment lost 4 bases, leaving 7 bases of the junction unmatched. This CDR3 is 14 amino acids long. The CDR3 bases are TGCGCCAGCAGCCTGTCAGGGGGAAGAGATACGCAGTATTTT. This sequence encodes CASSLSGGRDTQYF.